The clone carrying this TCR beta chain was detected many times. The antigen is undetermined. TCRdb independently ran MiXCR on the reads; one entry per CDR3 protein. The sample lists about 490,000 distinct CDR3 sequences, approximately 15% occurring once. Germline CDR1 is SEHNR and CDR2 is FQNEAQ (reference sequence). Trimming removed 6 bases from V and 7 bases from J, with 9 bases in between. The CDR3 is 11 residues long. The data are from a study of T cell repertoires in cytomegalovirus infection. About the research overall: Public TCR beta signatures marked donors with CMV infection and the matching HLA. Study observations and caveats: The ex vivo response was dominated by HLA-C-restricted CMV-specific TCR beta clonotypes.

V is TRBV7-9 and J is TRBJ1-1; no clear D. Sequenced material: CD8+ T cells from PBMCs. The clonotype comes from a human donor in good health (CMV status not recorded). Some clones in this sample may be carry-over from other donors' samples. This CDR3 reads CASSGPNEAFF. The CDR3 nucleotides are TGTGCCAGCAGTGGGCCTAATGAAGCTTTCTTT.